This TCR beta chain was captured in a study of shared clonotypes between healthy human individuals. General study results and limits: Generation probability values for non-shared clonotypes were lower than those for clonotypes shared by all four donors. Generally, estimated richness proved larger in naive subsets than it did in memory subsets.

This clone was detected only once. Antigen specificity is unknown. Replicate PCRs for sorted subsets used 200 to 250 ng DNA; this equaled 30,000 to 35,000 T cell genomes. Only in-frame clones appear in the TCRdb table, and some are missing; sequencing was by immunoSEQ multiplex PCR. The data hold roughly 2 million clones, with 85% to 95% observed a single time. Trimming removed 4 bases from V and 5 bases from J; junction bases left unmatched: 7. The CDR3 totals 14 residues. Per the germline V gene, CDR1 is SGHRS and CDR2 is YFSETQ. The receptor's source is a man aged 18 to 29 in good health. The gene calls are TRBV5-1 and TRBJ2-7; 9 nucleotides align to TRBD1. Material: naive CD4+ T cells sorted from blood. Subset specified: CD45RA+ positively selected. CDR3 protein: CASSTGGTGHEQYF. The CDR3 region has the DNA TGCGCCAGCAGCACAGGGGGCACGGGGCACGAGCAGTACTTC.